These 15 T cell receptor beta chains came from one sample sequenced in a study of CD8+ T cells in alopecia areata. This sample's treatment: oral pan-JAK inhibitor, 5-10 mg twice daily. As the sequencing template, cDNA was produced by extracting RNA and reverse transcribing it. Libraries were prepared by immunoSEQ multiplex PCR; TCRdb keeps only in-frame clonotypes and omits some of them. The sample gives 160,000 or so clones, roughly 60% of which show up once; around 16% is in the top ten. This material consisted of CD4+ T cells sorted from blood, taken at approximately week 61, from a patient treated with tofacitinib. The origin of the receptors is a human donor with alopecia areata.

The chain has TRBV23-1 and TRBJ2-3; possible D gene TRBD1, 5 bases. TRBV23-1 falls under the ORF class, with uncertain function. The CDR3 is 16 residues long. V lost 2 bases, J lost 0 bases, and 12 bases lay in between. CDR3 sequence (DNA): TGCGCCAGCAGTCAAGACAGAATATTAAGCACAGATACGCAGTATTTT. Translating gives CASSQDRILSTDTQYF.

This clone was seen more than once but under ten times. This sequence joins TRBV25-1 and TRBJ1-1; the match to TRBD1 covers 7 bases. Germline V gene sequence: CDR1 MGHDK, CDR2 SYGVNS. The CDR3 spans 17 residues. V lost 8 bases and J lost 0; bases outside the gene matches: 15. In DNA form, the CDR3 reads TGTGCCAGCCGGGGTGGCAGGGGGTTGGGCATGAACACTGAAGCTTTCTTT. The encoded protein is CASRGGRGLGMNTEAFF.

This chain joins TRBV29-1 and TRBJ1-4, with 9 bases that match TRBD1. Germline assignment: CDR1 SQVTM and CDR2 ANQGSEA. The junction had 4 bases not matched to a gene; V was cut back by 5 bases and J by 6 bases. This CDR3 contains 13 residues. The CDR3 nucleotides are TGCAGCGTTACGGACAGGGGCGATGAAAAACTGTTTTTT. It yields the protein CSVTDRGDEKLFF.

This clone was recorded a few times. The chain carries TRBV9 and TRBJ2-2, with D possibly matching TRBD1 (5 bases). The V and J ends lost 2 bases and 6 bases respectively, with 11 bases between them. The CDR3 runs to 14 residues. CDR1 and CDR2 (germline): SGDLS, YYNGEE. The CDR3 loop is CASSVAGKSGELFF. Written as DNA, the CDR3 is TGTGCCAGCAGCGTGGCAGGGAAGTCCGGGGAGCTGTTTTTT.

The chain uses TRBV4-1 and TRBJ1-6, with unresolved D. Per the germline V gene, CDR1 is MGHRA and CDR2 is YSYEKL. The CDR3 length is 14 residues. Between the trimmed V and J ends, which lost 2 bases and 7 bases, there was a span of 9 bases. The CDR3 here is CASSQLGPNSPLHF. The DNA for the CDR3 is TGCGCCAGCAGCCAACTCGGACCAAATTCACCCCTCCACTTT.

In its sample, this clone was seen a few times. The rearrangement uses TRBV5-1 and TRBJ2-3; TRBD2 matches at 9 bases. The germline CDR1 and CDR2 sequences are SGHRS and YFSETQ. The CDR3 extends over 15 amino acids. V shed 4 bases and J 1 base; nucleotides not matched to a gene: 4. CDR3 nucleotides: TGCGCCAGCAGCAAGGCTAGCGGGGGCACAGATACGCAGTATTTT. Residues: CASSKASGGTDTQYF.

The CDR3 loop is CSVKGGEDTGELFF. CDR3 coding DNA: TGCAGCGTGAAAGGGGGTGAGGACACCGGGGAGCTGTTTTTT. This chain uses TRBV29-1 with TRBJ2-2; D might be TRBD1 (6 bases). V lost 6 bases and J lost 3, with 14 bases in between. In germline, CDR1 is SQVTM, CDR2 ANQGSEA. CDR3 length equals 14 residues.

This clone was counted only a few times. The chain is built from TRBV30 and TRBJ2-1; D is unresolved. With 4 bases removed from V and 8 bases from J, the gap between germline ends came to 9 bases. In germline, CDR1 is GTSNPN, CDR2 SVGIG (reference sequence). The length of the CDR3 is 11 residues. In DNA form, the CDR3 reads TGTGCCTGGACTCTTACGGATGAGCAGTTCTTC. Residues: CAWTLTDEQFF.

This sequence joins TRBV29-1 and TRBJ1-1, with 7 bases lining up with TRBD1. The CDR3 covers 15 residues. Germline loops: CDR1 SQVTM, CDR2 ANQGSEA. The trim removed 4 bases at V and 4 bases at J, leaving 12 bases unmatched. As DNA, the CDR3 is TGCAGCGTTGGACCAGGGAGGCAGGGGGTCACTGAAGCTTTCTTT. Its protein product is CSVGPGRQGVTEAFF.

The chain employs TRBV4-1 and TRBJ2-1, with 11 nucleotides matching TRBD2. V lost 1 base to trimming and J lost 3 bases; unmatched junction nucleotides: 5. The CDR3 extends over 17 amino acids. Germline V gene lookup returns CDR1 MGHRA and CDR2 YSYEKL. The CDR3 protein is CASSQGLAGRLYNEQFF. The CDR3 DNA reads TGCGCCAGCAGCCAAGGACTAGCGGGACGTCTCTACAATGAGCAGTTCTTC.

The J gene is TRBJ2-2, the V gene TRBV7-3, with D possibly being TRBD2 (6 bases). Germline CDR1 reads SGHTA; CDR2 reads FQGTGA. V was shortened by 7 bases and J by 5 bases, with 8 bases between the two germline ends. This CDR3 has 12 amino acids. Here the CDR3 DNA reads TGTGCCAGCAAGACTAGTACCGGGGAGCTGTTTTTT. Protein product: CASKTSTGELFF. Based on the CDR3 plus reference TRBV7-3 and TRBJ2-2, the full variable domain is GAGVSQTPSNKVTEKGKYVELRCDPISGHTALYWYRQSLGQGPEFLIYFQGTGAADDSGLPNDRFFAVRPEGSVSTLKIQRTERGDSAVYLCASKTSTGELFFGEGSRLTVL.

This clone was seen just once. CDR3 bases: TGCAGCGTAAGACAGGGCGCGAACACTGAAGCTTTCTTT. Its translation is CSVRQGANTEAFF. The chain has TRBV29-1 and TRBJ1-1; 7 bases align to TRBD1. Germline V gene data show CDR1 as SQVTM and CDR2 as ANQGSEA. The J segment lost 1 base and the V segment lost 6 bases, leaving 5 bases of the junction unmatched. The CDR3 is made up of 13 amino acids.

The rearrangement links TRBV27 to TRBJ1-3; D not resolved. The CDR3 totals 16 residues. The germline CDR1 and CDR2 sequences are MNHEY and SMNVEV (reference sequence). Deletions cut 4 bases from V and 0 bases from J, with 13 bases between. The CDR3 nucleotides are TGTGCCAGCAGTTCTCACTATGGCGGCTCTGGAAACACCATATATTTT. Protein sequence: CASSSHYGGSGNTIYF.

The CDR3 loop is CAISETGQGRETQYF. The CDR3 nucleotides are TGTGCCATCAGTGAGACCGGACAGGGCCGGGAGACCCAGTACTTC. The gene calls are TRBV10-3 and TRBJ2-5; TRBD1 agrees at 8 bases. The CDR3 contains 15 residues. From germline, CDR1 is ENHRY and CDR2 SYGVKD. V was pared by 2 bases and J by 5 bases, with 7 bases of the junction left unmatched.

CDR3 amino acids: CSAGAQGKNEQYF. In DNA form, the CDR3 reads TGCAGCGCCGGGGCGCAGGGAAAGAACGAGCAGTACTTC. The rearrangement links TRBV29-1 to TRBJ2-7, with D possibly called TRBD1 or TRBD2 (5 bases each). This CDR3 has 13 residues. The germline V and J ends were trimmed by 7 bases and 5 bases, with 18 bases remaining between them. Germline V gene lookup returns CDR1 SQVTM and CDR2 ANQGSEA.